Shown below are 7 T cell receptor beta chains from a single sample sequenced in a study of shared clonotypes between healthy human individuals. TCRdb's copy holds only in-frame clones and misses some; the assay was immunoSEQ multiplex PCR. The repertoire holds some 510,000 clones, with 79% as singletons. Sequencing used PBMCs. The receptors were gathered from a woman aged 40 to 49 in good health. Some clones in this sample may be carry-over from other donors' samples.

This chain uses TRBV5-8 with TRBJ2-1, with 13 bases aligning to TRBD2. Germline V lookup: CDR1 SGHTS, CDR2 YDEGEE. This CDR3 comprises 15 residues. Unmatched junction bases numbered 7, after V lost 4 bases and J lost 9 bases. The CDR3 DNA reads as TGTGCCAGCAGCCAAGGACTAGCGGGAGTTGCTGAGCAGTTCTTC. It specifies CASSQGLAGVAEQFF.

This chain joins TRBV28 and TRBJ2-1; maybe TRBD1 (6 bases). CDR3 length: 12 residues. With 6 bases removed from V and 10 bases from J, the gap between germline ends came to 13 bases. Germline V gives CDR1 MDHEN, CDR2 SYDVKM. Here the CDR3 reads CASRKGGREQFF. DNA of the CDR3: TGTGCCAGCAGAAAAGGGGGAAGGGAGCAGTTCTTC.

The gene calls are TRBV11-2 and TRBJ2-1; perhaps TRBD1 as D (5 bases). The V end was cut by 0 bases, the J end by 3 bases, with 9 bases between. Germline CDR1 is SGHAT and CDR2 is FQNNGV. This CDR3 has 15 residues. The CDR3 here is CASSLETDFYNEQFF. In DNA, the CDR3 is TGTGCCAGCAGCTTAGAGACAGACTTCTACAATGAGCAGTTCTTC.

CDR3 sequence (DNA): TGTGCCAGCAGTTTATCGGACAGGGACAATGAGCAGTTCTTC. Its protein is CASSLSDRDNEQFF. This sequence joins TRBV28 and TRBJ2-1, with 8 bases that match TRBD1. Trimming cost V 1 base and J 5 bases; bases outside gene matches: 1. The CDR3 consists of 14 residues. CDR1 MDHEN and CDR2 SYDVKM come from the germline V gene.

CDR3 sequence reads: CATSQQGATEKLFF. As DNA, the CDR3 is TGTGCCACCTCGCAACAGGGGGCGACTGAAAAACTGTTTTTT. The chain couples TRBV19 to TRBJ1-4, with 9 bases matching TRBD1. After removal of 10 bases from V and 7 bases from J, the junction contained 10 bases not matched to a gene. This CDR3 comprises 14 residues. Germline CDR1 LNHDA, CDR2 SQIVND (reference sequence).

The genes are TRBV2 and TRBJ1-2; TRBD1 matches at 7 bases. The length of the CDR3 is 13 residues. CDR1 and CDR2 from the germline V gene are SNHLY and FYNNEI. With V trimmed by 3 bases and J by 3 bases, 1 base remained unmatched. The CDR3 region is CASSDRGYYGYTF. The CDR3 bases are TGTGCCAGCAGTGACAGGGGGTACTATGGCTACACCTTC.

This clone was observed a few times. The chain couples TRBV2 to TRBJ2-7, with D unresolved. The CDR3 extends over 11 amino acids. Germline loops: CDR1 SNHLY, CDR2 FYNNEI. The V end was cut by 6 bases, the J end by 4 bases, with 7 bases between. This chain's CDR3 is CASSPQYEQYF. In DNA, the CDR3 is TGTGCCAGCAGCCCACAGTACGAGCAGTACTTC.